The source of this T cell receptor (beta chain) is a study of glioma-infiltrating T cells after dendritic cell vaccination. The table lists this clone with a few counts. Trimming cost V 0 bases and J 4 bases; bases outside gene matches: 4. The CDR3 has 15 residues. Germline-derived CDR1 and CDR2 are SGDLS and YYNGEE. None of the glioblastoma patients had an isocitrate dehydrogenase mutation. Repertoires were generated with immunoSEQ multiplex PCR, while TCRdb's copy carries only in-frame clones and drops some. Of around 96,000 clones listed, 75% to 85% are singletons. Material: blood, obtained before dendritic cell vaccination. The sequence was obtained from a human donor with glioblastoma. J is TRBJ2-1 and V is TRBV9; TRBD2 agrees at 7 bases. CDR3 protein: CASSVDGGGYNEQFF. The CDR3 DNA reads TGTGCCAGCAGCGTAGATGGGGGAGGGTACAATGAGCAGTTCTTC.